The 8 T cell receptor beta chains presented below share a single source sample, sequenced in a study of cytomegalovirus exposure and HLA in healthy donors. The PCR contained 60 Vbeta and 13 Jbeta primers. Some clones are missing from TCRdb's copy, which holds only in-frame ones; the method was immunoSEQ multiplex PCR. The table lists around 65,000 clones, less than 90% of them singletons. Sequencing was performed on PBMCs. These TCRs come from a female donor in good health and CMV-seronegative.

The chain couples TRBV6-1 to TRBJ2-7, with 7 bases lining up with TRBD1. Germline V gene data show CDR1 as MNHNS and CDR2 as SASEGT. This CDR3 has 13 residues. V shed 5 bases and J 2 bases; nucleotides not matched to a gene: 3. CDR3 sequence reads: CASSFGTAYEQYF. The CDR3 DNA sequence: TGTGCCAGCAGTTTCGGGACAGCCTACGAGCAGTACTTC.

For this clone: The sample carries other DNA sequences with the same CDR3. The CDR3 region has the DNA TGTGCCAGTAGTATAAGCGGGGGAGAGCAGTTCTTC. It is translated as CASSISGGEQFF. The chain links TRBV19 to TRBJ2-1; the match to TRBD2 covers 8 bases. The CDR3 runs 12 residues. V trimming: 2 bases; J trimming: 10 bases; junction bases outside the gene matches: 1. Germline V gene lookup returns CDR1 LNHDA and CDR2 SQIVND (reference sequence). The entire variable domain, with the rest obtained from reference TRBV19 and TRBJ2-1, is as follows: DGGITQSPKYLFRKEGQNVTLSCEQNLNHDAMYWYRQDPGQGLRLIYYSQIVNDFQKGDIAEGYSVSREKKESFPLTVTSAQKNPTAFYLCASSISGGEQFFGPGTRLTVL.

CDR3: CASTSPPGAGGPDTQYF. For the CDR3, the DNA is TGTGCCAGCACTTCTCCGCCAGGGGCAGGGGGCCCAGATACGCAGTATTTT. The chain couples TRBV2 to TRBJ2-3; 8 bases fit TRBD1. CDR3 length: 17 amino acids. After removal of 7 bases from V and 4 bases from J, the junction contained 16 bases not matched to a gene. Germline loops: CDR1 SNHLY, CDR2 FYNNEI.

V is TRBV19 and J is TRBJ2-5, with D maybe TRBD2 (5 bases). V lost 3 bases and J lost 2, with 7 bases in between. This CDR3 is 13 amino acids long. Germline CDR1 reads LNHDA; CDR2 reads SQIVND (reference sequence). The CDR3 loop is CASSIRLQETQYF. DNA for the CDR3: TGTGCCAGTAGTATCAGACTACAAGAGACCCAGTACTTC.

This clone has more than one count but fewer than ten. The chain uses TRBV25-1 and TRBJ2-5; 8 bases are shared with TRBD2. V lost 6 bases and J lost 5; bases outside the gene matches: 8. The CDR3 contains 14 residues. Germline CDR1 is MGHDK and CDR2 is SYGVNS. As DNA, the CDR3 is TGTGCCAGCAGCCCCGCGGGGGGAATGGAGACCCAGTACTTC. Protein product: CASSPAGGMETQYF.

The J gene is TRBJ1-2, the V gene TRBV6-6; TRBD1 aligns across 10 bases. The CDR3 runs to 14 residues. J lost 8 bases, V lost 6 bases, and 9 bases had no gene match. Per germline, CDR1 MNHNY and CDR2 SVGAGI (reference sequence). The CDR3 reads CASRPTGGAGGYTF. CDR3 in DNA: TGTGCCAGCAGACCGACAGGGGGCGCGGGGGGCTACACCTTC.

The chain is built from TRBV30 and TRBJ2-2, with D possibly matching TRBD2 (7 bases). Deletions cut 2 bases from V and 2 bases from J, with 12 bases between. The CDR3 length is 15 residues. Looked up from germline, CDR1 is GTSNPN and CDR2 is SVGIG (reference sequence). The CDR3 nucleotides read TGTGCCTGGAGTATCGGGGGGCTCAACACCGGGGAGCTGTTTTTT. Translating it yields CAWSIGGLNTGELFF.

This rearrangement joins TRBV7-2 to TRBJ1-5, with 11 positions matching TRBD1. V shed 2 bases, J shed 7 bases, and the junction held 4 bases outside the gene matches. The CDR3 has 15 amino acids. Germline V lookup: CDR1 SGHTA, CDR2 FQGNSA. The CDR3 sequence is CASSLLGQGGQPQHF. The DNA of the CDR3 is TGTGCCAGCAGCTTATTGGGACAGGGGGGGCAGCCCCAGCATTTT.